This TCR beta chain was sequenced during a study of blood T cell repertoires in COVID-19. Original handling: Estimated nucleated cell counts came from reference gene primer amplification. Generated by immunoSEQ multiplex PCR, the TCRdb table keeps only in-frame clones and is missing some. The DNA was the basis for D and trimming; V, J and clone size are from that table. This sample yields under 50,000 clones, of which around 84% are seen a single time; 4.4% belongs to the top ten. The specimen sequenced was peripheral blood. The sequence was collected from a man aged 45-65 years with active COVID-19.

The CDR3 is CASSYGTVRQPQHF. Here the CDR3 DNA reads TGTGCCAGCAGTTACGGTACGGTGAGGCAGCCCCAGCATTTT. V gene TRBV6-5 combines with J gene TRBJ1-5; D is unclear. Germline CDR1 MNHEY, CDR2 SVGAGI. V shed 2 bases and J shed 7 bases, with 12 bases lying between them. The CDR3 spans 14 residues.